This TCR beta chain was recovered during a study of CD8 T cells in Susac syndrome. cDNA came from around 0.5 to 1 ug RNA primed by random hexamers. Across 54 Vbeta and 13 Jbeta, TCR beta CDR3 was amplified with immunoSEQ multiplex PCR. TCRdb re-called the immunoSEQ multiplex PCR reads through MiXCR, storing one row per CDR3 protein. The table includes some 300,000 distinct CDR3 sequences, roughly 90% detected once. Sequencing of TCR beta was carried out in blood CD8+ and CD4+ T cells. FACS was used to enrich TEMRA cells, whereas the CD8+ and CD4+ T cells were obtained by negative isolation. Worth noting for this clonotype: The antigen is undetermined.

Whole-study results and caveats: The relatively small number of individuals in the TCR sequencing and HLA analysis was acknowledged by the study.

After removal of 3 bases from V and 3 bases from J, the junction contained 3 bases not matched to a gene. CDR1 SNHLY and CDR2 FYNNEI come from the germline V gene. This CDR3 comprises 15 residues. V usage is TRBV2 and J usage is TRBJ1-2; 11 bases map to TRBD1. The sample consisted of CD8+ T cells from PBMCs. This TCR was recovered from a human donor with multiple sclerosis. The chain's CDR3 is CASSDGTGGYYGYTF. In DNA, the CDR3 is TGTGCCAGCAGTGACGGGACAGGGGGGTACTATGGCTACACCTTC.